The sequence of this T cell receptor beta chain was determined in a study of beta chain features in type 1 diabetes. Notes on the study in general: The study found moderately but significantly shorter TCRB CDR3s in all four CD4+ subsets of Type 1 diabetes patients.

Isolated RNA was reverse transcribed in full, so expressed TCRB transcripts were sequenced. This table comes from immunoSEQ multiplex PCR, and its TCRdb copy is limited to in-frame clones, with some not included. The sample includes around 110,000 clones, over 15% seen only once; the top ten take 2% to 3%. As regards this clone: Its antigen is not identified.

Germline V CDR1 and CDR2: MNHEY, SMNVEV (reference sequence). CDR3 length equals 14 residues. The V segment lost 7 bases and the J segment 7 bases; nucleotides outside the gene matches: 12. The J gene is TRBJ1-2, the V gene TRBV27, with TRBD1 matching 7 bases. This TCR was sampled from a man aged 25-45 years with type 1 diabetes. What was sequenced was central memory CD4+ T cells from blood. In DNA, the CDR3 is TGTGCCAGCACCCAGACAGGGCGAGAGGGTGGCTACACCTTC. The encoded protein is CASTQTGREGGYTF.